Presented here are 26 T cell receptor beta chains from one specimen sequenced in a study of blood T cell repertoires in COVID-19. The repertoire was sequenced with immunoSEQ multiplex PCR; TCRdb's copy has only in-frame clones and lacks some. The table lists approximately 120,000 clones, around 85% of them singletons. The sequencing input was peripheral blood. These receptors were obtained from a woman aged 45-65 years who had recovered from COVID-19.

This sequence joins TRBV7-8 and TRBJ1-2; TRBD1 matches at 7 bases. V was pared by 5 bases and J by 10 bases, with 7 bases of the junction left unmatched. There are 12 residues in the CDR3. Germline CDR1 SGHVS, CDR2 FQNEAQ. The CDR3 region has the DNA TGTGCCAGCAGCCAGAGACAGGGCGCCTACACCTTC. Its translation is CASSQRQGAYTF.

This rearrangement joins TRBV27 to TRBJ1-2; no clear D. Germline CDR1 MNHEY, CDR2 SMNVEV (reference sequence). The CDR3 runs to 14 residues. The germline V and J ends were trimmed by 3 bases and 8 bases, with 16 bases remaining between them. In DNA, the CDR3 is TGTGCCAGCAGTTTTGACATGTTATCCGGAGGCTACACCTTC. It translates to CASSFDMLSGGYTF.

V and J are TRBV5-4 and TRBJ1-1; the D gene is possibly TRBD1 (6 bases). The germline V gene has CDR1 SGHNT and CDR2 YYREEE (reference sequence). Trimming pared 4 bases from V and 4 bases from J, leaving 20 bases between. CDR3 length: 16 residues. CDR3 sequence reads: CASSPDSGSRGTEAFF. CDR3 coding DNA: TGTGCCAGCAGCCCGGACAGTGGGTCCCGTGGCACTGAAGCTTTCTTT.

The chain uses TRBV2 and TRBJ2-3; a weak D match, TRBD2 (6 bases). CDR1 and CDR2 (germline): SNHLY, FYNNEI. This CDR3 spans 12 amino acids. With 6 bases removed from V and 8 bases from J, the gap between germline ends came to 12 bases. The CDR3 here is CASRDVGGTQYF. CDR3 sequence (DNA): TGTGCCAGCAGGGACGTGGGAGGTACGCAGTATTTT. Drawing the rest from reference TRBV2 and TRBJ2-3, the complete variable domain is EPEVTQTPSHQVTQMGQEVILRCVPISNHLYFYWYRQILGQKVEFLVSFYNNEISEKSEIFDDQFSVERPDGSNFTLKIRSTKLEDSAMYFCASRDVGGTQYFGPGTRLTVL.

The genes are TRBV24-1 and TRBJ2-1; D not certain. V dropped 7 bases and J dropped 9 bases, with 9 bases sitting between them. The CDR3 contains 11 residues. Per germline, CDR1 KGHDR and CDR2 SFDVKD. CDR3 in DNA: TGTGCCACCAGCTTAGGAGCTGAGCAGTTCTTC. This codes for CATSLGAEQFF.

This chain joins TRBV28 and TRBJ1-1; 7 bases are shared with TRBD1. From germline, CDR1 is MDHEN and CDR2 SYDVKM. The CDR3 runs 14 residues. V trimming: 2 bases; J trimming: 0 bases; junction bases outside the gene matches: 0. DNA for the CDR3: TGTGCCAGCAGTTTAGGGACAGTGAACACTGAAGCTTTCTTT. Protein sequence: CASSLGTVNTEAFF.

V usage is TRBV18 and J usage is TRBJ2-5; D remains unclear. This CDR3 contains 12 residues. Germline loops: CDR1 KGHSH, CDR2 LQKENI. The V gene lost 4 bases and the J gene lost 5 bases, with 8 bases spanning the gap. CDR3 in amino acids: CASSLGQETQYF. In DNA form, the CDR3 reads TGTGCCAGCTCACTTGGTCAGGAGACCCAGTACTTC.

The DNA of the CDR3 is TGTGCCAGCAGCCCTGTCCTCGGGGATTCACCCCTCCACTTT. Translating gives CASSPVLGDSPLHF. The chain joins TRBV7-9 to TRBJ1-6; D is undetermined. The CDR3 loop spans 14 amino acids. The germline gives CDR1 SEHNR, CDR2 FQNEAQ (reference sequence). The V gene lost 5 bases and the J gene lost 8 bases, with 13 bases spanning the gap.

This clone was counted a single time. V usage is TRBV18 and J usage is TRBJ1-5; 9 nucleotides match TRBD1. The CDR3 runs to 15 residues. J was trimmed by 3 bases and V by 5 bases; bases with no gene match: 5. In germline, CDR1 is KGHSH, CDR2 LQKENI. The CDR3 is CASSIKQGANQPQHF. The CDR3 coding sequence is TGTGCCAGCTCAATTAAACAGGGGGCCAATCAGCCCCAGCATTTT.

This clone showed up just a few times. This sequence joins TRBV2 and TRBJ1-2, with 8 bases matching TRBD1. Germline trimming cut 2 bases from V and 8 bases from J; bases unmatched to any gene: 4. Germline values: CDR1 SNHLY, CDR2 FYNNEI. This CDR3 region has 13 residues. The CDR3 loop is CASSEQGAGGYTF. The CDR3 DNA sequence: TGTGCCAGCAGTGAACAGGGGGCTGGGGGCTACACCTTC.

The chain links TRBV18 to TRBJ1-5; TRBD1 matches 12 bases. The J segment lost 7 bases and the V segment lost 1 base, leaving 5 bases of the junction unmatched. The CDR3 has 16 residues. The germline gives CDR1 KGHSH, CDR2 LQKENI. CDR3: CASSPRAGTGGQPQHF. In DNA form, the CDR3 reads TGTGCCAGCTCACCACGAGCCGGGACAGGGGGCCAGCCCCAGCATTTT.

This rearrangement joins TRBV6-5 to TRBJ2-7; TRBD2 is a possible D gene (6 bases). Germline V CDR1 and CDR2: MNHEY, SVGAGI. CDR3 size: 15 residues. Trimming removed 6 bases at V and 6 bases at J, with 21 bases between. CDR3 sequence reads: CASRRPGEALGEQYF. CDR3 nucleotide sequence: TGTGCCAGCAGGCGGCCGGGAGAAGCGTTAGGCGAGCAGTACTTC.

The chain links TRBV10-3 to TRBJ1-1, with 7 bases matching TRBD1. The CDR3 consists of 14 residues. Trimming took 8 bases from V and 6 from J; bases not matched to a gene: 12. CDR1 is ENHRY, CDR2 SYGVKD, per germline. The CDR3 bases are TGTGCCATCGGGCAGGGGGGACACAACGCTGAAGCTTTCTTT. Translating gives CAIGQGGHNAEAFF.

The rearrangement uses TRBV10-3 and TRBJ1-3, with TRBD1 matching over 10 bases. CDR1 ENHRY and CDR2 SYGVKD come from the germline V gene. V shed 6 bases and J 1 base; nucleotides not matched to a gene: 15. CDR3 length equals 19 residues. CDR3 loop: CAISDPTRQGARSGNTIYF. CDR3 bases: TGTGCCATCAGCGACCCTACCCGACAGGGGGCTAGGTCTGGAAACACCATATATTTT.

The chain combines TRBV2 with TRBJ1-1; D is possibly TRBD1 (5 bases). With 6 bases removed from V and 6 bases from J, the gap between germline ends came to 17 bases. Germline V gene sequence: CDR1 SNHLY, CDR2 FYNNEI. CDR3 size: 14 residues. The CDR3 here is CASRRTGGVSEAFF. In nucleotides, the CDR3 is TGTGCCAGCAGGAGGACCGGGGGTGTGTCTGAAGCTTTCTTT.

The chain recombines TRBV5-3 with TRBJ1-1; D is ambiguous. TRBV5-3 is identified as an open reading frame with a role that is uncertain. The CDR3 consists of 17 residues. Trimming removed 1 base at V and 4 bases at J, with 20 bases between. For the CDR3, the DNA is TGTGCCAGAAGCTTGTTTTTAGGGAGGTTTGAAAGCACTGAAGCTTTCTTT. It yields the protein CARSLFLGRFESTEAFF.

CDR3 coding DNA: TGTGCCAGCAGTTCACAGGGGGCTCGAAGCAATGAGCAGTTCTTC. Translating gives CASSSQGARSNEQFF. The V call is TRBV7-2, the J call TRBJ2-1; 9 bases are shared with TRBD1. Germline loops: CDR1 SGHTA, CDR2 FQGNSA. The junction had 9 bases not matched to a gene; V was cut back by 6 bases and J by 6 bases. This CDR3 region has 15 residues.

The chain has TRBV7-9 and TRBJ2-3; 7 bases line up with TRBD2. The CDR3 has 19 amino acids. The trim removed 0 bases at V and 1 base at J, leaving 13 bases unmatched. Germline V gene sequence: CDR1 SEHNR, CDR2 FQNEAQ (reference sequence). CDR3: CASSLALTTASGGTDTQYF. The CDR3 bases are TGTGCCAGCAGCTTAGCCCTCACGACGGCTAGCGGTGGCACAGATACGCAGTATTTT.

V gene TRBV2 combines with J gene TRBJ2-7, with D possibly matching TRBD1 (6 bases). This CDR3 has 13 residues. Germline V CDR1 and CDR2: SNHLY, FYNNEI. Trimming pared 5 bases from V and 5 bases from J, leaving 13 bases between. This CDR3 is CASSLQGIHEQYF. The CDR3 DNA sequence: TGTGCCAGCAGTCTTCAGGGGATCCACGAGCAGTACTTC.

The CDR3 spells CASSSLRRGFSYEQYF. The CDR3 coding sequence is TGTGCCAGCAGTTCCCTTCGACGAGGATTCTCCTACGAGCAGTACTTC. The gene calls are TRBV6-2 or TRBV6-3 and TRBJ2-7, with D hard to call. The CDR3 consists of 16 residues. The germline CDR1 and CDR2 sequences are MNHEY and SVGEGT. The germline V and J ends were trimmed by 4 bases and 0 bases, with 16 bases remaining between them.

This chain uses TRBV7-6 with TRBJ2-6, with a possible D match to TRBD1 (6 bases). The germline CDR1 and CDR2 sequences are SGHVS and FNYEAQ. Trimming cost V 3 bases and J 0 bases, with 12 bases left between them. This CDR3 is 17 amino acids long. As DNA, the CDR3 is TGTGCCAGCAGCTTGGACAGTTCCATCTCTGGGGCCAACGTCCTGACTTTC. Its protein is CASSLDSSISGANVLTF.

This clone was observed once. The chain uses TRBV19 and TRBJ2-5; 7 nucleotides line up with TRBD1. The CDR3 contains 13 residues. The V gene end was trimmed by 4 bases and the J gene end by 9 bases; junction bases not matched to a gene: 8. Germline CDR1 reads LNHDA; CDR2 reads SQIVND (reference sequence). The CDR3 here is CASSTILGGSQYF. DNA of the CDR3: TGTGCCAGTAGTACAATATTAGGGGGCTCCCAGTACTTC.

The J gene is TRBJ2-1, the V gene TRBV19; tentative D call: TRBD2 (7 bases). Germline CDR1 and CDR2: LNHDA and SQIVND (reference sequence). The CDR3 totals 15 residues. V was cut by 5 bases and J by 4 bases, with 15 bases left in between. CDR3 DNA sequence: TGTGCCAGTAGTTCGGGGGGCAGAGTTTACAATGAGCAGTTCTTC. The encoded protein is CASSSGGRVYNEQFF. The complete variable domain, with remaining parts taken from reference TRBV19 and TRBJ2-1, reads DGGITQSPKYLFRKEGQNVTLSCEQNLNHDAMYWYRQDPGQGLRLIYYSQIVNDFQKGDIAEGYSVSREKKESFPLTVTSAQKNPTAFYLCASSSGGRVYNEQFFGPGTRLTVL.

The chain is built from TRBV5-3 and TRBJ1-2, with 8 bases that match TRBD1. TRBV5-3 is an open reading frame whose function is uncertain. The trim removed 7 bases at V and 9 bases at J, leaving 11 bases unmatched. This CDR3 is 13 amino acids long. The CDR3 DNA follows: TGTGCCAGATCTTGGACAGGGACCCTTTGCTACACCTTC. It translates to CARSWTGTLCYTF.

The rearrangement joins TRBV28 to TRBJ1-6, with 12 positions matching TRBD1. V shed 7 bases, J shed 7 bases, and the junction held 5 bases outside the gene matches. There are 15 residues in the CDR3. Germline V gives CDR1 MDHEN, CDR2 SYDVKM. The CDR3 DNA follows: TGTGCCAGCACCGCCGGGACAGGGGGCAATTCACCCCTCCACTTT. Translating it yields CASTAGTGGNSPLHF.

The chain carries TRBV6-5 and TRBJ2-2; a weak D match, TRBD1 (5 bases). Trimming cost V 6 bases and J 0 bases, with 11 bases left between them. The CDR3 spans 15 residues. The germline CDR1 and CDR2 sequences are MNHEY and SVGAGI. For the CDR3, the DNA is TGTGCCAGCAGAACCGGCAGGGCGAACACCGGGGAGCTGTTTTTT. Its translation: CASRTGRANTGELFF.